What follows are 18 T cell receptor beta chains derived from one specimen sequenced in a study of T cell changes during pregnancy in multiple sclerosis. Libraries were prepared by immunoSEQ multiplex PCR; TCRdb keeps only in-frame clonotypes and omits some of them. The sample has 84,000 or so clones, about 95% seen once. The sample was peripheral blood, taken in the third trimester of pregnancy. The origin of the receptors is a female donor with multiple sclerosis, enrolled in a pregnancy study.

The chain combines TRBV9 with TRBJ1-6, with 7 bases lining up with TRBD1. The germline V gene has CDR1 SGDLS and CDR2 YYNGEE. The V and J ends lost 4 bases and 0 bases, in that order; junction bases with no gene match: 7. CDR3 length: 17 amino acids. CDR3 sequence: CASSFGTEGSYNSPLHF. DNA of the CDR3: TGTGCCAGCAGCTTCGGGACAGAGGGCTCCTATAATTCACCCCTCCACTTT. The full variable domain, rest sourced from reference TRBV9 and TRBJ1-6, is DSGVTQTPKHLITATGQRVTLRCSPRSGDLSVYWYQQSLDQGLQFLIQYYNGEERAKGNILERFSAQQFPDLHSELNLSSLELGDSALYFCASSFGTEGSYNSPLHFGNGTRLTVT.

The rearrangement joins TRBV25-1 to TRBJ1-1; D is unclear. V lost 1 base and J lost 7, with 19 bases in between. This CDR3 has 16 residues. Germline CDR1 and CDR2: MGHDK and SYGVNS. The CDR3 loop is CASSEWEGVEVGEAFF. The CDR3 bases are TGTGCCAGCAGTGAATGGGAGGGAGTGGAGGTTGGTGAAGCTTTCTTT.

The CDR3 reads CASSRPPVYEQYF. The CDR3 region has the DNA TGTGCCAGCAGCCGCCCACCAGTCTACGAGCAGTACTTC. V gene TRBV7-6 combines with J gene TRBJ2-7; no reliable D call. The V and J ends lost 5 bases and 3 bases respectively, with 11 bases between them. The CDR3 is 13 residues long. Per germline, CDR1 SGHVS and CDR2 FNYEAQ.

The chain employs TRBV5-6 and TRBJ2-1; TRBD2 aligns across 10 bases. V dropped 0 bases and J dropped 8; count of bases not matched to a gene: 8. The CDR3 covers 16 residues. Per the germline V gene, CDR1 is SGHDT and CDR2 is YYEEEE. CDR3 in DNA: TGTGCCAGCAGCTTGGCAGCGGGGGGGCTAAGATATGAGCAGTTCTTC. This sequence encodes CASSLAAGGLRYEQFF. Full variable domain (outside the CDR3, taken from reference TRBV5-6 and TRBJ2-1): DAGVTQSPTHLIKTRGQQVTLRCSPKSGHDTVSWYQQALGQGPQFIFQYYEEEERQRGNFPDRFSGHQFPNYSSELNVNALLLGDSALYLCASSLAAGGLRYEQFFGPGTRLTVL.

This chain connects TRBV15 to TRBJ2-2, with D hard to call. V lost 1 base and J lost 3, with 9 bases in between. Germline CDR1 LNHNV, CDR2 YYDKDF (reference sequence). The CDR3 spans 15 residues. This chain's CDR3 is CATSRGEEYTGELFF. The CDR3 nucleotides read TGTGCCACCAGCAGAGGCGAAGAGTACACCGGGGAGCTGTTTTTT. Drawing the rest from reference TRBV15 and TRBJ2-2, the complete variable domain is DAMVIQNPRYQVTQFGKPVTLSCSQTLNHNVMYWYQQKSSQAPKLLFHYYDKDFNNEADTPDNFQSRRPNTSFCFLDIRSPGLGDTAMYLCATSRGEEYTGELFFGEGSRLTVL.

The CDR3 here is CASSLDRGRVWIYF. CDR3 nucleotides: TGTGCCAGCAGTTTAGACAGGGGGCGCGTCTGGATATATTTT. This chain connects TRBV28 to TRBJ1-3; TRBD1 matches at 10 bases. V lost 2 bases to trimming and J lost 13 bases; unmatched junction nucleotides: 8. The length of the CDR3 is 14 residues. Per germline, CDR1 MDHEN and CDR2 SYDVKM. Looking up the rest from reference TRBV28 and TRBJ1-3 gives the full variable domain: DVKVTQSSRYLVKRTGEKVFLECVQDMDHENMFWYRQDPGLGLRLIYFSYDVKMKEKGDIPEGYSVSREKKERFSLILESASTNQTSMYLCASSLDRGRVWIYFGEGSWLTVV.

Comments on this clone: The same CDR3 also results from other DNA sequences found in this sample. J is TRBJ1-1 and V is TRBV9; D gene uncertain. This CDR3 has 14 residues. The V end was cut by 0 bases, the J end by 4 bases, with 10 bases between. Germline V gives CDR1 SGDLS, CDR2 YYNGEE. The DNA of the CDR3 is TGTGCCAGCAGCGTAGAGGGAAGCGGCACTGAAGCTTTCTTT. Its protein is CASSVEGSGTEAFF.

This chain links TRBV2 with TRBJ1-6; D unresolved. CDR1 SNHLY and CDR2 FYNNEI come from the germline V gene. The CDR3 runs to 14 residues. The V end was cut by 6 bases, the J end by 7 bases, with 13 bases between. The CDR3 protein is CASRADTYNSPLHF. The DNA for the CDR3 is TGTGCCAGCAGAGCTGACACATACAATTCACCCCTCCACTTT.

The chain is built from TRBV7-2 and TRBJ1-2; D ambiguous. This CDR3 is built from 15 residues. V was pared by 6 bases and J by 5 bases, with 19 bases between. The germline CDR1 and CDR2 sequences are SGHTA and FQGNSA. CDR3 in amino acids: CASSSSPGSLYGYTF. The CDR3 DNA reads as TGTGCCAGCAGTTCAAGTCCGGGGTCGTTATATGGCTACACCTTC.

This sequence joins TRBV5-3 and TRBJ1-2; possible D gene TRBD1, 5 bases. TRBV5-3 is given ORF status, its function remaining uncertain. The CDR3 is 15 amino acids. With 0 bases removed from V and 3 bases from J, the gap between germline ends came to 12 bases. Written as DNA, the CDR3 is TGTGCCAGAAGCTTGGATGACAGCTCCTACTATGGCTACACCTTC. It encodes CARSLDDSSYYGYTF.

The chain couples TRBV7-8 to TRBJ2-5, with a weak D call TRBD2 (5 bases). The CDR3 is 14 residues long. V was cut by 2 bases and J by 5 bases, with 12 bases left in between. CDR1 and CDR2 (germline): SGHVS, FQNEAQ. The CDR3 loop is CASSLRSSRETQYF. CDR3 bases: TGTGCCAGCAGCTTAAGGTCTAGCCGCGAGACCCAGTACTTC.

This clone was detected a few times. The V call is TRBV21-1, the J call TRBJ1-2; no check of the table's D call, TRBD1, against the DNA was made. TRBV21-1 is recorded as a pseudogene. The length of the CDR3 is 14 residues. The CDR3 loop is CASSEDRQDYGYTF. In DNA, the CDR3 is TGTGCCAGCAGCGAGGACAGACAAGACTATGGCTACACCTTC.

The chain uses TRBV5-6 and TRBJ2-7; possible D gene TRBD2, 5 bases. Germline V lookup: CDR1 SGHDT, CDR2 YYEEEE. V lost 6 bases and J lost 0, with 10 bases in between. CDR3 size: 13 residues. The CDR3 region is CASKEASSYEQYF. The CDR3 DNA reads as TGTGCCAGCAAGGAGGCCAGCTCCTACGAGCAGTACTTC.

The V gene is TRBV7-8, the J gene TRBJ1-5; D uncertain. V lost 3 bases and J 9 bases, leaving 15 bases between the germline ends. Germline CDR1 is SGHVS and CDR2 is FQNEAQ. The CDR3 is 14 residues long. CDR3 in amino acids: CASSLLLSEGPQHF. In DNA, the CDR3 is TGTGCCAGCAGCTTGCTTTTAAGTGAGGGGCCCCAGCATTTT.

The chain joins TRBV7-9 to TRBJ1-6; 8 nucleotides line up with TRBD1. V lost 4 bases and J lost 8; bases outside the gene matches: 13. There are 17 residues in the CDR3. Germline lookup yields CDR1 SEHNR and CDR2 FQNEAQ (reference sequence). The CDR3 DNA reads TGTGCCAGCAGCTCCGGACAGGGTGTCCCGATTGATTCACCCCTCCACTTT. It is translated as CASSSGQGVPIDSPLHF. Full variable domain (outside the CDR3, taken from reference TRBV7-9 and TRBJ1-6): DTGVSQNPRHKITKRGQNVTFRCDPISEHNRLYWYRQTLGQGPEFLTYFQNEAQLEKSRLLSDRFSAERPKGSFSTLEIQRTEQGDSAMYLCASSSGQGVPIDSPLHFGNGTRLTVT.

V usage is TRBV2 and J usage is TRBJ1-1, with D hard to call. The CDR3 contains 14 residues. V lost 3 bases to trimming and J lost 4 bases, with 12 bases between them. The germline CDR1 and CDR2 sequences are SNHLY and FYNNEI. In nucleotides, the CDR3 is TGTGCCAGCAGTGAGCCGGGTTTGGCCACTGAAGCTTTCTTT. This codes for CASSEPGLATEAFF.

The chain is built from TRBV9 and TRBJ2-2; possible D gene TRBD1, 5 bases. With 4 bases removed from V and 3 bases from J, the gap between germline ends came to 13 bases. The CDR3 runs to 15 residues. Germline V gives CDR1 SGDLS, CDR2 YYNGEE. The CDR3: CASSPRDSYTGELFF. The DNA of the CDR3 is TGTGCCAGCAGCCCCCGAGACAGCTACACCGGGGAGCTGTTTTTT.

This clone was found a few times. The chain joins TRBV6-5 to TRBJ1-5, with D uncertain. The germline V and J ends were trimmed by 7 bases and 0 bases, with 13 bases remaining between them. The germline V gene encodes CDR1 MNHEY and CDR2 SVGAGI. CDR3 length: 15 amino acids. The CDR3 loop reads CASKTREYSNQPQHF. The CDR3 coding sequence is TGTGCCAGCAAAACCCGGGAGTATAGCAATCAGCCCCAGCATTTT.